Below are 9 T cell receptor beta chains sequenced from a single sample in a study of blood T cell repertoires in COVID-19. The protocol was immunoSEQ multiplex PCR, while the TCRdb copy is restricted to in-frame clones and leaves out a portion. Here the sample spans about 16,000 clones, 85% to 90% being singletons. Material for sequencing was peripheral blood. The receptors were gathered from a man aged 60-69 years with acute or convalescent COVID-19.

CDR3 nucleotides: TGTGCCAGCCAACAGAGACAATATGGCACTGAAGCTTTCTTT. Protein sequence: CASQQRQYGTEAFF. The genes are TRBV6-5 and TRBJ1-1; D not resolved. CDR3 length equals 14 residues. Germline CDR1 reads MNHEY; CDR2 reads SVGAGI. Deletions cut 8 bases from V and 4 bases from J, with 17 bases between.

This clone was observed a few times. The chain couples TRBV5-1 to TRBJ1-4, with D uncertain. The CDR3 contains 15 residues. The V and J ends lost 4 bases and 7 bases respectively, with 17 bases between them. The germline V gene has CDR1 SGHRS and CDR2 YFSETQ. CDR3 in amino acids: CASSQDSGSGEKLFF. The DNA for the CDR3 is TGCGCCAGCAGCCAGGACTCCGGGTCGGGTGAAAAACTGTTTTTT. The variable domain in full, with the rest retrieved from reference TRBV5-1 and TRBJ1-4, is KAGVTQTPRYLIKTRGQQVTLSCSPISGHRSVSWYQQTPGQGLQFLFEYFSETQRNKGNFPGRFSGRQFSNSRSEMNVSTLELGDSALYLCASSQDSGSGEKLFFGSGTQLSVL.

This clone was observed a handful of times. The chain combines TRBV6-4 with TRBJ1-2, with a tentative D call TRBD1 (5 bases). The germline gives CDR1 MRHNA, CDR2 SNTAGT. The CDR3 has 14 residues. Trimming took off 4 bases at V and 5 bases at J, with 14 bases between the two ends. The CDR3 DNA sequence: TGTGCCAGCAGTGCTGAGGCAGGGTCGTATGGCTACACCTTC. Encoded protein: CASSAEAGSYGYTF.

This sequence joins TRBV18 and TRBJ2-5; 11 bases match TRBD2. Germline V gene data show CDR1 as KGHSH and CDR2 as LQKENI. The V gene end was trimmed by 3 bases and the J gene end by 4 bases; junction bases not matched to a gene: 4. There are 15 residues in the CDR3. Here the CDR3 reads CASSPLAGGSETQYF. The CDR3 nucleotides are TGTGCCAGCTCACCCCTAGCGGGAGGTTCAGAGACCCAGTACTTC.

This CDR3 is CASSQESGGRAYNEQFF. The CDR3 DNA sequence: TGTGCCAGCAGCCAAGAATCTGGCGGGAGGGCCTACAATGAGCAGTTCTTC. The V gene is TRBV4-2, the J gene TRBJ2-1, with 9 bases lining up with TRBD2. V trimming: 0 bases; J trimming: 2 bases; junction bases outside the gene matches: 5. The CDR3 consists of 17 residues. Germline V gives CDR1 LGHNA, CDR2 YNFKEQ.

This clone was seen a handful of times. The V gene is TRBV9, the J gene TRBJ2-3; 11 positions match TRBD2. From germline, CDR1 is SGDLS and CDR2 YYNGEE. With 0 bases clipped from V and 2 bases from J, the junction kept 2 bases outside the gene matches. This CDR3 contains 16 residues. The chain's CDR3 is CASSVGTSGYTDTQYF. The DNA of the CDR3 is TGTGCCAGCAGCGTAGGGACTAGCGGGTACACAGATACGCAGTATTTT.

The rearrangement links TRBV4-2 to TRBJ1-1, with D unresolved. The CDR3 totals 14 residues. Germline values: CDR1 LGHNA, CDR2 YNFKEQ. Trimming removed 0 bases from V and 5 bases from J, with 10 bases in between. The CDR3 protein is CASSQDRLGTEAFF. The CDR3 DNA reads as TGTGCCAGCAGCCAAGATCGCCTCGGGACTGAAGCTTTCTTT.

This clone showed up just a few times. This rearrangement joins TRBV5-1 to TRBJ2-5; D unresolved. CDR3 length equals 14 residues. The V gene lost 0 bases and the J gene lost 6 bases, with 12 bases spanning the gap. Germline V gene sequence: CDR1 SGHRS, CDR2 YFSETQ. The CDR3, as DNA: TGCGCCAGCAGCTTGGCCGAACAGCAGAAGACCCAGTACTTC. Protein: CASSLAEQQKTQYF.

The J gene is TRBJ2-4, the V gene TRBV27; 8 bases match TRBD2. V was clipped by 7 bases and J by 6 bases; unmatched bases: 8. Germline lookup yields CDR1 MNHEY and CDR2 SMNVEV (reference sequence). The CDR3 is made up of 14 amino acids. DNA of the CDR3: TGTGCCAGCACCCCGCCGGGACTAGTAAACATTCAGTACTTC. Its translation is CASTPPGLVNIQYF.